The source of this TCR beta chain is a study of regulatory T cells in long-lasting Graves disease. Study outcomes and limitations: Among samples with persistent disease, TRBV28, TRBJ1-2 and TRBJ2-5 were favored. Relative to newly diagnosed Graves' patients, persistent ones had lower TCR diversity.

Arm-PCR of CDR3 regions and iRepertoire HTBI primers were used to build TCR beta libraries. Methods used by the authors: Identified segments across samples numbered fewer than 80 TRBV and about 13 TRBJ. A single record per CDR3 protein comes from TCRdb applying MiXCR to the multiplex PCR reads. The V and J calls and clone size come from TCRdb's table, not from the authors' own analysis. Found here are 320,000 or so distinct CDR3 sequences, over 15% of them singletons; the top ten hold approximately 35%. This sample's time point: newly diagnosed GD, antithyroid drugs for less than 3 months. From PBMCs, RNA was extracted and then used to make the TCR library. Enrollment of patients was through an endocrinology department in Xi'an, China. Germline CDR1 MNHEY, CDR2 SMNVEV (reference sequence). The CDR3 runs 15 residues. The V segment lost 5 bases and the J segment 2 bases; nucleotides outside the gene matches: 9.

This clonotype was observed many times. Its antigen is unidentified. V is TRBV27 and J is TRBJ2-7, with TRBD1 identical over 7 bases. Here the sequenced sample was peripheral blood mononuclear cells (PBMCs), taken at new diagnosis, from a patient treated with antithyroid drugs. The sequence was obtained from a female donor with Graves disease. The chain's CDR3 is CASSLTPTGTYEQYF. The CDR3 DNA reads as TGTGCCAGCAGTCTCACACCGACAGGGACCTACGAGCAGTACTTC.